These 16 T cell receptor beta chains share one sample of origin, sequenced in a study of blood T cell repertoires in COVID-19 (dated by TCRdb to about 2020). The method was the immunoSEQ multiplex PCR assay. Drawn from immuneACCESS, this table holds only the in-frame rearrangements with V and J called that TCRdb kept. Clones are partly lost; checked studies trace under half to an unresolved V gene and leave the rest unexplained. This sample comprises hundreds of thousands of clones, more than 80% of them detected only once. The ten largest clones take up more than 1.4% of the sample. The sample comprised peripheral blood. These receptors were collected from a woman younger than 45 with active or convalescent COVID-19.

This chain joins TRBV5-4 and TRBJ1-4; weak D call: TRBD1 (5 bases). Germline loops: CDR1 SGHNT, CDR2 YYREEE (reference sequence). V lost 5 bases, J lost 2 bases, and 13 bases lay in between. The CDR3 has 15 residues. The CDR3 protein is CASSMMGGTNEKLFF. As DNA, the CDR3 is TGTGCCAGCAGTATGATGGGGGGGACTAATGAAAAACTGTTTTTT.

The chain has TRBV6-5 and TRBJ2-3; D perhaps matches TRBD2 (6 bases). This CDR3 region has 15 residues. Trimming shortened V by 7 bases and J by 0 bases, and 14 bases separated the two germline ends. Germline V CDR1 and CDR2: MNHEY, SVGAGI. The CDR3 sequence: CASTLRAGSTDTQYF. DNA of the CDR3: TGTGCCAGCACTTTACGGGCGGGGAGCACAGATACGCAGTATTTT.

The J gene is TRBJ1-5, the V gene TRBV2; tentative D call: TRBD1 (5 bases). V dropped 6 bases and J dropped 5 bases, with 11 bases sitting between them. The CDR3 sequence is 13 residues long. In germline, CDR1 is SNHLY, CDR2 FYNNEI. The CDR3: CASRQGEDQPQHF. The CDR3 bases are TGTGCCAGCAGGCAGGGCGAGGATCAGCCCCAGCATTTT.

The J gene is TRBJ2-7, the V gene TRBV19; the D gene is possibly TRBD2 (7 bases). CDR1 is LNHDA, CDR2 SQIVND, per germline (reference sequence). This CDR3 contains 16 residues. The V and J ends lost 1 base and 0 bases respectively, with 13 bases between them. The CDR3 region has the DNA TGTGCCAGTAGTATAGGGGGGGGACAACTCTCCTACGAGCAGTACTTC. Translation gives CASSIGGGQLSYEQYF.

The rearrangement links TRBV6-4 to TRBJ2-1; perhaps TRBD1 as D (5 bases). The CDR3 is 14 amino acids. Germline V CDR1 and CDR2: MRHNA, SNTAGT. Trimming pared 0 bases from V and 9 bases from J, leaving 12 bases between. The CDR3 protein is CASSDSAGLSEQFF. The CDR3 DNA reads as TGTGCCAGCAGTGACTCGGCAGGGTTGAGTGAGCAGTTCTTC.

The CDR3 loop reads CASSLETGHGYTF. The CDR3 nucleotides read TGCGCCAGCAGCTTGGAGACAGGGCATGGCTACACCTTC. This chain links TRBV5-1 with TRBJ1-2; 7 bases are a match to TRBD1. Germline V gives CDR1 SGHRS, CDR2 YFSETQ. The CDR3 covers 13 residues. The junction had 2 bases not matched to a gene; V was cut back by 0 bases and J by 6 bases.

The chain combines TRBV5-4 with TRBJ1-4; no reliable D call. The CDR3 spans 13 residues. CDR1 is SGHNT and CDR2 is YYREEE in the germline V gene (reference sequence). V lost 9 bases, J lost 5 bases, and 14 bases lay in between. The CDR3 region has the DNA TGTGCCACGCACCGGGGAGGCAATGAAAAACTGTTTTTT. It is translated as CATHRGGNEKLFF. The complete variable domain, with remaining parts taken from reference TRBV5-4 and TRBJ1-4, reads ETGVTQSPTHLIKTRGQQVTLRCSSQSGHNTVSWYQQALGQGPQFIFQYYREEENGRGNFPPRFSGLQFPNYSSELNVNALELDDSALYLCATHRGGNEKLFFGSGTQLSVL.

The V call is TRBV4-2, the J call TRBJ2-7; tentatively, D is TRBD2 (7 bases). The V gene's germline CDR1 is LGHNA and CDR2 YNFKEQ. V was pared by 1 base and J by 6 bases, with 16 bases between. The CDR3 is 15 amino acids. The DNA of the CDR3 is TGTGCCAGCAGCCAAGGTAGTGGGGGGGCCCCCGAGCAGTACTTC. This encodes CASSQGSGGAPEQYF.

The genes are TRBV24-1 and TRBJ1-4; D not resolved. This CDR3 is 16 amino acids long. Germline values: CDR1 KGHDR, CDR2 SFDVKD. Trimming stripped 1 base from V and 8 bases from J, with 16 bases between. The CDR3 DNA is TGTGCCACCAGTGATTTTTCGGCCAGGCGCGCGGAAAAACTGTTTTTT. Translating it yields CATSDFSARRAEKLFF.

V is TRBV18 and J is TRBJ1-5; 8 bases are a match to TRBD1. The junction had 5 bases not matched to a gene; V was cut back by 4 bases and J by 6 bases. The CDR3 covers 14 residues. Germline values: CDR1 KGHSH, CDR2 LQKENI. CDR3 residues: CASSLTGGGQPQHF. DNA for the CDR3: TGTGCCAGCTCACTAACAGGGGGAGGTCAGCCCCAGCATTTT.

The CDR3 region has the DNA TGTGCCAGCAGCCATGGAAGAGACCCGGAGGGTCCCATTAACACAGATACGCAGTATTTT. Amino acid sequence: CASSHGRDPEGPINTDTQYF. The chain recombines TRBV4-2 with TRBJ2-3, with D tentatively TRBD2 (6 bases). Germline CDR1 is LGHNA and CDR2 is YNFKEQ. The CDR3 loop spans 20 amino acids. Trimming cost V 3 bases and J 2 bases, with 27 bases left between them.

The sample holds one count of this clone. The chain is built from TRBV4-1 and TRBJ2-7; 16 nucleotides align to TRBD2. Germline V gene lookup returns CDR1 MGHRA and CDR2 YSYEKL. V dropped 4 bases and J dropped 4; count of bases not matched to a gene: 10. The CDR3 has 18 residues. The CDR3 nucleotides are TGCGCCAGCAGCCCCTTGGGACTAGCGGGAGGGGGAAAGTACGAGCAGTACTTC. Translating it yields CASSPLGLAGGGKYEQYF.

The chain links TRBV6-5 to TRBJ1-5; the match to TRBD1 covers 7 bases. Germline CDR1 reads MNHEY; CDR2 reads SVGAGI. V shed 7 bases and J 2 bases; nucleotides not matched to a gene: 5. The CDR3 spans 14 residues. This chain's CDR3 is CASNFDRGNQPQHF. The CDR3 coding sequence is TGTGCCAGCAACTTTGACAGGGGCAATCAGCCCCAGCATTTT.

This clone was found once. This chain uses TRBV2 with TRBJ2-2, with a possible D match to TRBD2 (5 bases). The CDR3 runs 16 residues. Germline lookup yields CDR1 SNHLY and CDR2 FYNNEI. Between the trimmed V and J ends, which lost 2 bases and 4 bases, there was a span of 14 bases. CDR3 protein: CASSELEGVGTGELFF. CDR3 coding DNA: TGTGCCAGCAGTGAACTCGAGGGAGTCGGCACCGGGGAGCTGTTTTTT.

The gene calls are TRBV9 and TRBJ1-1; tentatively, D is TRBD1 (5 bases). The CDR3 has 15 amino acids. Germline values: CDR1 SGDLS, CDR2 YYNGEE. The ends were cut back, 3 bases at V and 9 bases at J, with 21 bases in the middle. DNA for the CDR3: TGTGCCAGCAGCGGGGAGGATCGGGGCCAGTTTCAAGCTTTCTTT. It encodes CASSGEDRGQFQAFF.

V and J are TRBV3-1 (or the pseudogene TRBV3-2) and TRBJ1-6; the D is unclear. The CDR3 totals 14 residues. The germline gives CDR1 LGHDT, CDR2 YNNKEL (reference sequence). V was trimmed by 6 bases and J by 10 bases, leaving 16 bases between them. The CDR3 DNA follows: TGTGCCAGCAGGGGAGGATTCTTGTACTCACCCCTCCACTTT. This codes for CASRGGFLYSPLHF.